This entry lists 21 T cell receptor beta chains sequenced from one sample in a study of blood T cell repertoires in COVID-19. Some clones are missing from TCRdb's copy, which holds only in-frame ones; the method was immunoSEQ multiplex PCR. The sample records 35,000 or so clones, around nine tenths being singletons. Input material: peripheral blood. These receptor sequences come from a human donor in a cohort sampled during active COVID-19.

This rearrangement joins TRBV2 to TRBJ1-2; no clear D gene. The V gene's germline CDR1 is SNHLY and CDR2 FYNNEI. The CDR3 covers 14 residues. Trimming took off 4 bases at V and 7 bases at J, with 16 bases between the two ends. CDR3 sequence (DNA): TGTGCCAGCAGTGCGGGGAGGACTAGTGGTGGCTACACCTTC. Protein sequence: CASSAGRTSGGYTF.

The CDR3 sequence: CSVRFTDTQYF. The CDR3 DNA reads TGCAGCGTGCGCTTCACAGATACGCAGTATTTT. The V gene is TRBV29-1, the J gene TRBJ2-3; D gene uncertain. Trimming removed 6 bases from V and 2 bases from J, with 6 bases in between. The CDR3 runs 11 residues. Germline CDR1 is SQVTM and CDR2 is ANQGSEA.

The CDR3 DNA reads as TGTGCCAGCAGCCAAGATCTGGACGGGCTAGCGGGGGGGCAGGTCGGGACCGGGGAGCTGTTTTTT. This gives the protein CASSQDLDGLAGGQVGTGELFF. J is TRBJ2-2 and V is TRBV4-2, with 12 bases fitting TRBD2. The CDR3 is 22 residues long. CDR1 is LGHNA and CDR2 is YNFKEQ in the germline V gene. V gave up 0 bases and J gave up 5 bases; unmatched junction bases: 19.

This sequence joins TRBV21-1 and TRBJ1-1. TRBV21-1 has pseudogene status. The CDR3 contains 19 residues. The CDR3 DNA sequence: TGTGCCAGCAGCAAGCTCCCTGACGGGGGGGCCTTGACGAACACTGAAGCTTTCTTT. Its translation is CASSKLPDGGALTNTEAFF.

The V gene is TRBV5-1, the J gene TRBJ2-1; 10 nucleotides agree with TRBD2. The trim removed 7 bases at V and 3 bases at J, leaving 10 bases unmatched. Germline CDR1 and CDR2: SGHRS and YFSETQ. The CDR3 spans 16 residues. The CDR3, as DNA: TGCGCCAGCGCGTCCAATCCTAGCGGGAGCTACAATGAGCAGTTCTTC. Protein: CASASNPSGSYNEQFF.

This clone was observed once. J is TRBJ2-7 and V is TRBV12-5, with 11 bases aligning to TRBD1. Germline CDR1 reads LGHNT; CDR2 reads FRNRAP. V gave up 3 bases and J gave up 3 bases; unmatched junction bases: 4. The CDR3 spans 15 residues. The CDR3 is CASGFSGTGGYEQYF. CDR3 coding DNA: TGTGCTAGTGGTTTCTCCGGGACAGGGGGCTACGAGCAGTACTTC.

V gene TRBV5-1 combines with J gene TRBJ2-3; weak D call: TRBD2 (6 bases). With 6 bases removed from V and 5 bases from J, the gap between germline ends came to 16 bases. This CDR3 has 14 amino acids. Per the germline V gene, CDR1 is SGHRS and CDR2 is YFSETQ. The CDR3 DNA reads TGCGCCAGCACTGCAGGAGGGGTTAGAGATACGCAGTATTTT. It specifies CASTAGGVRDTQYF.

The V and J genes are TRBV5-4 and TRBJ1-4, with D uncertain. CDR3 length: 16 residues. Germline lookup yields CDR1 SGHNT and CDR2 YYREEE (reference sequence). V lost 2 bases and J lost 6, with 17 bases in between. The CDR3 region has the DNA TGTGCCAGCAGCTTAACTAGCGTAGGAGGTGATGAAAAACTGTTTTTT. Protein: CASSLTSVGGDEKLFF.

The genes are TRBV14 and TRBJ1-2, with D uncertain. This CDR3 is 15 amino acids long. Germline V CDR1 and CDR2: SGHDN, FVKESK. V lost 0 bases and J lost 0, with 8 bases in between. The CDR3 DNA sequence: TGTGCCAGCAGCCAAGATATTGTGTCTAACTATGGCTACACCTTC. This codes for CASSQDIVSNYGYTF.

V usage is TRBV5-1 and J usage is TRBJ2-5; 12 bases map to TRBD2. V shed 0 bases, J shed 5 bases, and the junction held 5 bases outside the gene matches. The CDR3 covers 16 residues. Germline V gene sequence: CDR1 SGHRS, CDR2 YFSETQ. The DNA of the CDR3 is TGCGCCAGCAGCTTGGCCGCTAGCGGGGGGGCGGAGACCCAGTACTTC. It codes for CASSLAASGGAETQYF.

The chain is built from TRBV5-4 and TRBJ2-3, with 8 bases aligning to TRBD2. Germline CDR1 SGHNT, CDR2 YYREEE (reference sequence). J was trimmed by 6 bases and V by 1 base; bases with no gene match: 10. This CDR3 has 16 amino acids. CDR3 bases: TGTGCCAGCAGCTTGCAGGACGGGGGGGCTCGGGATACGCAGTATTTT. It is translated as CASSLQDGGARDTQYF.

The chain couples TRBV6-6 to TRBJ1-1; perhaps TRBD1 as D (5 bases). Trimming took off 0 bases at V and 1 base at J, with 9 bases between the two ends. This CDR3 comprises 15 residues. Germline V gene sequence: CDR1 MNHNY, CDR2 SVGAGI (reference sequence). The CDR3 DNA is TGTGCCAGCAGTTACTCGGGGCAGACGAACACTGAAGCTTTCTTT. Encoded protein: CASSYSGQTNTEAFF.

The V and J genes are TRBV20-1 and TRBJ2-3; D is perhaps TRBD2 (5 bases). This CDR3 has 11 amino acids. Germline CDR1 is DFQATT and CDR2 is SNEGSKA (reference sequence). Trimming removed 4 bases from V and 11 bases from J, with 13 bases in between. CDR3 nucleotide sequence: TGCAGTGCTACCACTAGAGCGCAGCAGTATTTT. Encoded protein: CSATTRAQQYF.

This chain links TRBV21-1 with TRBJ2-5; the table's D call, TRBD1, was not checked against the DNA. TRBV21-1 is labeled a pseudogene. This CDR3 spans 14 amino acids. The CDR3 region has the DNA TGTGCCAGCACCACACCGTACAGGGGCCAGACCCAGTACTTC. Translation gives CASTTPYRGQTQYF.

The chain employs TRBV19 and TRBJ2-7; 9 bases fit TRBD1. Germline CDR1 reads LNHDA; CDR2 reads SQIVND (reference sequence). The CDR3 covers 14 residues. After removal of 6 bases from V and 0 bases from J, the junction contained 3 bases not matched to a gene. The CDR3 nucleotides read TGTGCCAGTAGGAGGGACAGGGTCTCCTACGAGCAGTACTTC. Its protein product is CASRRDRVSYEQYF.

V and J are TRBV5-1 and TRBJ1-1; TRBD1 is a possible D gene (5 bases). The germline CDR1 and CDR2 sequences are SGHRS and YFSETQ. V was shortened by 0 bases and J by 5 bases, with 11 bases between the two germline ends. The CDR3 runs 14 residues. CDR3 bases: TGCGCCAGCAGCTTGGTCCAGGGCGGAACTGAAGCTTTCTTT. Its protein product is CASSLVQGGTEAFF.

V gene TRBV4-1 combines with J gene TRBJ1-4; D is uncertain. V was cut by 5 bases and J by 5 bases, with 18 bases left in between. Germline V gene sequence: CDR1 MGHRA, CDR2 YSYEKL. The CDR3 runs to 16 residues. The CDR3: CASSNTAGEENEKLFF. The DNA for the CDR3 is TGCGCCAGCAGCAATACGGCCGGGGAAGAAAATGAAAAACTGTTTTTT.

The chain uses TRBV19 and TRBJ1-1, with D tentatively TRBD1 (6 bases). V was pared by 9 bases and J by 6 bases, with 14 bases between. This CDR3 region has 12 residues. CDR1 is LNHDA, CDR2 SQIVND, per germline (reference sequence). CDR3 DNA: TGTGCCAGCCACGGGGGGGGGCCTGAAGCTTTCTTT. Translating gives CASHGGGPEAFF.

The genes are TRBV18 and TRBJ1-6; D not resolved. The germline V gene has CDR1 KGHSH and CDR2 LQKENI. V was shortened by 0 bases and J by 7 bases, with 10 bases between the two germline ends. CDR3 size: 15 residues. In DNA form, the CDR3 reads TGTGCCAGCTCACCACCATGGCAGCGAAATTCACCCCTCCACTTT. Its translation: CASSPPWQRNSPLHF.

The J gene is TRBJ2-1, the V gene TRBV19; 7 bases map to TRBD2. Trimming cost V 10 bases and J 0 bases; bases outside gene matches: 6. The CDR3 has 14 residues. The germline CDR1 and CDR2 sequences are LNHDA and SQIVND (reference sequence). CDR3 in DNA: TGTGCCACGGCTAGCGGCCGCTCCTACAATGAGCAGTTCTTC. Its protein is CATASGRSYNEQFF. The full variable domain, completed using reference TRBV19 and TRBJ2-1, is DGGITQSPKYLFRKEGQNVTLSCEQNLNHDAMYWYRQDPGQGLRLIYYSQIVNDFQKGDIAEGYSVSREKKESFPLTVTSAQKNPTAFYLCATASGRSYNEQFFGPGTRLTVL.

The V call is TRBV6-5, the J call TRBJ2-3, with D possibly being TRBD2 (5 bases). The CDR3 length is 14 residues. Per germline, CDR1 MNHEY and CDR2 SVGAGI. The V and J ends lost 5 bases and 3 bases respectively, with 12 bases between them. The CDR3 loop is CASSLPGLTDTQYF. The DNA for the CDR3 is TGTGCCAGCAGTCTTCCCGGACTTACAGATACGCAGTATTTT.